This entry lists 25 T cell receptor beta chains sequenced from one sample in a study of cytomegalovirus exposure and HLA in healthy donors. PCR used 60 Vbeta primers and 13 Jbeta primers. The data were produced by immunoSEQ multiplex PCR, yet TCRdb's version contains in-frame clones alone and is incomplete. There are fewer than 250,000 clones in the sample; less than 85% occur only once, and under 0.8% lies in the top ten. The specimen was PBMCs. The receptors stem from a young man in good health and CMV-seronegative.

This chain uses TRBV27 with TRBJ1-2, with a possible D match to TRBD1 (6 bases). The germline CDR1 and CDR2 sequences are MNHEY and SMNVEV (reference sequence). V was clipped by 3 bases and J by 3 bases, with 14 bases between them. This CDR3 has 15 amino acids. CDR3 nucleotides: TGTGCCAGCAGTTTGGGACATCGAAACCACTATGGCTACACCTTC. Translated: CASSLGHRNHYGYTF.

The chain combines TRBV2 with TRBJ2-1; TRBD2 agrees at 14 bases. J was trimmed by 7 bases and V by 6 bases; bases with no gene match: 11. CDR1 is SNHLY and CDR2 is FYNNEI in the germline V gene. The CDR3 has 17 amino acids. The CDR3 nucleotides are TGTGCCAGCAGGGGCCCCGGGACTAGCGGGAGATTAAATGAGCAGTTCTTC. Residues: CASRGPGTSGRLNEQFF.

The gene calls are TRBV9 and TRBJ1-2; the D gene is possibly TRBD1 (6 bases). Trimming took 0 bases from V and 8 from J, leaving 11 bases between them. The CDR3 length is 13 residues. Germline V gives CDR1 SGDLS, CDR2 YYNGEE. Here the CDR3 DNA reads TGTGCCAGCAGCGTAGGGGGGGGCCCGGGCTACACCTTC. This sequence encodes CASSVGGGPGYTF.

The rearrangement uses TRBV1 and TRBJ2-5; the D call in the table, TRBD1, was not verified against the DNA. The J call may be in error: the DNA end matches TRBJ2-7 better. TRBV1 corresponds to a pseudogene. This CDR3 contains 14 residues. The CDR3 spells CTSSPDRGTHEQYF. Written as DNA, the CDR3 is TGCACCAGCAGCCCGGACAGGGGAACCCACGAGCAGTACTTC.

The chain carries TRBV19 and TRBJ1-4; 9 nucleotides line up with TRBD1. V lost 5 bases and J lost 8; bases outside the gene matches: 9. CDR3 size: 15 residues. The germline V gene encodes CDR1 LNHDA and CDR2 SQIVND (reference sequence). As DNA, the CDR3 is TGTGCCAGTAGTTTCGGGACAGGGCACACCGAAAAACTGTTTTTT. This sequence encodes CASSFGTGHTEKLFF.

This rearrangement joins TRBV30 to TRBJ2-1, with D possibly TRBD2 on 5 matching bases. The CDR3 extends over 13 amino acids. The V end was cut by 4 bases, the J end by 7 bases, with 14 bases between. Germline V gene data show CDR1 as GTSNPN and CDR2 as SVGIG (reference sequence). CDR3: CAWNRRGYNEQFF. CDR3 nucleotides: TGTGCCTGGAATAGACGGGGATATAATGAGCAGTTCTTC. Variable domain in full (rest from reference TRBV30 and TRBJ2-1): SQTIHQWPATLVQPVGSPLSLECTVEGTSNPNLYWYRQAAGRGLQLLFYSVGIGQISSEVPQNLSASRPQDRQFILSSKKLLLSDSGFYLCAWNRRGYNEQFFGPGTRLTVL.

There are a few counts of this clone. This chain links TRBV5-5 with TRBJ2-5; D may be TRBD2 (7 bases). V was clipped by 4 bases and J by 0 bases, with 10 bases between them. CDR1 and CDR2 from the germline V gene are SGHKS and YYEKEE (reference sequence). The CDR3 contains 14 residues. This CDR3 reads CASSAGAYQETQYF. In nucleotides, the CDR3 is TGTGCCAGCAGCGCGGGGGCGTACCAAGAGACCCAGTACTTC.

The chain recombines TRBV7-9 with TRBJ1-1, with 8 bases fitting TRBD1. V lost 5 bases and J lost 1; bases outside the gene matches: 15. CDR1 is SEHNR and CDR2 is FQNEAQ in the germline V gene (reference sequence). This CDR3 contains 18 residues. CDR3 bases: TGTGCCAGCAGCGTAGTTTCGGACAGGGAATATGGGAACACTGAAGCTTTCTTT. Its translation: CASSVVSDREYGNTEAFF.

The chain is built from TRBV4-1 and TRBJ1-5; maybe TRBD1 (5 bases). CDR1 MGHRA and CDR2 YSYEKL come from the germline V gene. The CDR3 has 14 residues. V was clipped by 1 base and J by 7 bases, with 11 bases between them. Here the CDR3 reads CASSQVEEGQPQHF. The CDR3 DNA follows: TGCGCCAGCAGCCAAGTGGAGGAGGGGCAGCCCCAGCATTTT.

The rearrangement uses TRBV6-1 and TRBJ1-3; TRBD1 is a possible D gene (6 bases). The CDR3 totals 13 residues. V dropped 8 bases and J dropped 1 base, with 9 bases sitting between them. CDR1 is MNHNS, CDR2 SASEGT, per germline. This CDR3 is CASEDSSGNTIYF. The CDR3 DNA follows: TGTGCCAGCGAGGACAGTTCTGGAAACACCATATATTTT.

CDR3 DNA sequence: TGTGCCAGCAGTGAAAGCGGGAGTCTAGGGCAGTACTTC. Translating it yields CASSESGSLGQYF. The chain combines TRBV5-5 with TRBJ2-7; 8 nucleotides match TRBD2. Per the germline V gene, CDR1 is SGHKS and CDR2 is YYEKEE (reference sequence). J was trimmed by 9 bases and V by 5 bases; bases with no gene match: 10. This CDR3 spans 13 amino acids.

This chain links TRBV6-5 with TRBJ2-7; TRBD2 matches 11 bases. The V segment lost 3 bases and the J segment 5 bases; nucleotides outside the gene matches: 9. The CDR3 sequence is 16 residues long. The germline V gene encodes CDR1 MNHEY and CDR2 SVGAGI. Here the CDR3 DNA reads TGTGCCAGCAGTTATCAACTAGCGGGAGTAGGTAACGAGCAGTACTTC. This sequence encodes CASSYQLAGVGNEQYF.

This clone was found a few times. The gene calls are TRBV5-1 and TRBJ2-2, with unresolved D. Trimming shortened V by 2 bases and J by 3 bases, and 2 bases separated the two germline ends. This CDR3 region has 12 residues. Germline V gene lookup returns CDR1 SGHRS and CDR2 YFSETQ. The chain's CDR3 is CASSFYTGELFF. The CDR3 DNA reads TGCGCCAGCAGCTTCTACACCGGGGAGCTGTTTTTT.

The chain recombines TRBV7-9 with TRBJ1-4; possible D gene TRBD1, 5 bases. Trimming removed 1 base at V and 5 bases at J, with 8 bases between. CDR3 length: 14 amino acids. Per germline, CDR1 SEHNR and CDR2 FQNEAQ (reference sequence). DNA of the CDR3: TGTGCCAGCAGCTTAGGTAACAGGAATGAAAAACTGTTTTTT. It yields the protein CASSLGNRNEKLFF.

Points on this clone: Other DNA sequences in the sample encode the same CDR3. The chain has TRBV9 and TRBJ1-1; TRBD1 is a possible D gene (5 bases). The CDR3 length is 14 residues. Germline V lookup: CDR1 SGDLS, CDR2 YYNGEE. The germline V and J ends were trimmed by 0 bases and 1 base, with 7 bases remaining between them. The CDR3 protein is CASSVGQGNTEAFF. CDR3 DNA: TGTGCCAGCAGCGTAGGCCAGGGGAACACTGAAGCTTTCTTT.

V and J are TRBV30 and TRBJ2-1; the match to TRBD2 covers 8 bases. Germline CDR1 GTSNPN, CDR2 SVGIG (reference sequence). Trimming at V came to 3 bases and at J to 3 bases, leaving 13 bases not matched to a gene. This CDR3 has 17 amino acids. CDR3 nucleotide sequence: TGTGCCTGGAGACCTCCTCCGGGACTAGGGATCTACAATGAGCAGTTCTTC. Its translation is CAWRPPPGLGIYNEQFF. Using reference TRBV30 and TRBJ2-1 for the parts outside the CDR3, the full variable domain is SQTIHQWPATLVQPVGSPLSLECTVEGTSNPNLYWYRQAAGRGLQLLFYSVGIGQISSEVPQNLSASRPQDRQFILSSKKLLLSDSGFYLCAWRPPPGLGIYNEQFFGPGTRLTVL.

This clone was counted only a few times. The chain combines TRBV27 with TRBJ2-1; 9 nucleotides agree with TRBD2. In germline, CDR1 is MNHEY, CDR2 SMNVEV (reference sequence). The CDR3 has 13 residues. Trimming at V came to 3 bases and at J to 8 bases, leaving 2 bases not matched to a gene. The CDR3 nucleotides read TGTGCCAGCAGTTTTCGACTAGCGGATGAGCAGTTCTTC. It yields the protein CASSFRLADEQFF.

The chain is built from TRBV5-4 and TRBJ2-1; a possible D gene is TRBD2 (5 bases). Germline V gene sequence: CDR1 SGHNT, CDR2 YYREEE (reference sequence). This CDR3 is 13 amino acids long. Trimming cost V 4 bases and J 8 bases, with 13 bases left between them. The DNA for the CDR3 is TGTGCCAGCAGCCACCCCGGGGTGGATGAGCAGTTCTTC. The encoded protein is CASSHPGVDEQFF.

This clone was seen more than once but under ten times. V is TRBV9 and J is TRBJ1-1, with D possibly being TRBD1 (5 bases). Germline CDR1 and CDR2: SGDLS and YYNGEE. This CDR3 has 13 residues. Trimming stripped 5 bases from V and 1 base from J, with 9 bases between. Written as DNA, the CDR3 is TGTGCCAGCAGTACAGGTCCGAACACTGAAGCTTTCTTT. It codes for CASSTGPNTEAFF. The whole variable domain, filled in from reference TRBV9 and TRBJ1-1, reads DSGVTQTPKHLITATGQRVTLRCSPRSGDLSVYWYQQSLDQGLQFLIQYYNGEERAKGNILERFSAQQFPDLHSELNLSSLELGDSALYFCASSTGPNTEAFFGQGTRLTVV.

This CDR3 reads CASSQPLQGSNQPQHF. CDR3 bases: TGCGCCAGCAGCCAGCCCCTTCAGGGAAGCAATCAGCCCCAGCATTTT. V and J are TRBV4-1 and TRBJ1-5, with D perhaps matching TRBD1 (5 bases). CDR1 is MGHRA, CDR2 YSYEKL, per germline. Between the trimmed V and J ends, which lost 3 bases and 1 base, there was a span of 13 bases. The CDR3 contains 16 residues.

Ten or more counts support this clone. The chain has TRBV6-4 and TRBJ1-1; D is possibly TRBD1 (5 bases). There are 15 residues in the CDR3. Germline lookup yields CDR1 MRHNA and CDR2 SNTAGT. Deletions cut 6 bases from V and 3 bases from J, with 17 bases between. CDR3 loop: CASRRTFLQDTEAFF. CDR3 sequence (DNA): TGTGCCAGCAGGAGGACATTCCTCCAGGACACTGAAGCTTTCTTT.

The CDR3 DNA sequence: TGTGCCAGCACCACTTGGAGGGGACAGAGCAATCAGCCCCAGCATTTT. Its translation: CASTTWRGQSNQPQHF. This sequence joins TRBV28 and TRBJ1-5; 7 positions match TRBD1. From germline, CDR1 is MDHEN and CDR2 SYDVKM. The CDR3 spans 16 residues. The V gene end was trimmed by 7 bases and the J gene end by 1 base; junction bases not matched to a gene: 10.

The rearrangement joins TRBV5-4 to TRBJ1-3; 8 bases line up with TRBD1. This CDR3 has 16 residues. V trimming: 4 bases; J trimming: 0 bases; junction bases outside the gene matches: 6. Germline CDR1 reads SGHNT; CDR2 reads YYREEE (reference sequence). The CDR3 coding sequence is TGTGCCAGCAGCATTCGACAGGGGAGCTCTGGAAACACCATATATTTT. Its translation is CASSIRQGSSGNTIYF.

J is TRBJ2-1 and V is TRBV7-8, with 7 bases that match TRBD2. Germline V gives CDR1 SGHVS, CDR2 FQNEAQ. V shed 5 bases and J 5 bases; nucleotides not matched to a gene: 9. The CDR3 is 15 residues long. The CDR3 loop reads CASSPREGRNNEQFF. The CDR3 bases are TGTGCCAGCAGCCCGAGGGAGGGCAGAAACAATGAGCAGTTCTTC.

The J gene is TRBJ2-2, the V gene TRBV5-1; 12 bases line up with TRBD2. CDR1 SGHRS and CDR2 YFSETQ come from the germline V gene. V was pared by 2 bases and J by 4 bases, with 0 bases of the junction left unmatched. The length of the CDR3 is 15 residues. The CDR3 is CASSLLAGGTGELFF. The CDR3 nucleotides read TGCGCCAGCAGCTTACTAGCGGGAGGCACCGGGGAGCTGTTTTTT. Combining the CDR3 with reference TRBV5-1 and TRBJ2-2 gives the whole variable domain KAGVTQTPRYLIKTRGQQVTLSCSPISGHRSVSWYQQTPGQGLQFLFEYFSETQRNKGNFPGRFSGRQFSNSRSEMNVSTLELGDSALYLCASSLLAGGTGELFFGEGSRLTVL.